This is a list of T cell receptor beta chains from one sample in a study of blood T cell repertoires in COVID-19. Assay: immunoSEQ multiplex PCR; the TCRdb copy retains only in-frame clones and omits some. The data contain about 120,000 clones, over 75% of them singletons. Sequencing was carried out using peripheral blood. The receptors shown here come from an elderly man with active or convalescent COVID-19. Both conserved end residues are part of each CDR3. Fields, in order: D gene, V gene, J gene, clone size, CDR3 DNA, CDR3 protein. A D gene is named only where the DNA matches it firmly. Clone size is stated in some rows and not others, as once, few, many or a class when expanded.

TRBD1	TRBV19	TRBJ1-5	NA	TGTGCCAGTAGTTCCCGGGACAGGGGGCTTTGGGGGAGCAATCAGCCCCAGCATTTT	CASSSRDRGLWGSNQPQHF
NA	TRBV3-1/TRBV3-2	TRBJ2-1	NA	TGTGCCAGTACGACAGGTTACAATGAGCAGTTCTTC	CASTTGYNEQFF
TRBD1	TRBV9	TRBJ2-1	NA	TGTGCCAGCAGCGTAACGGGACAGGGCCTGTACAATGAGCAGTTCTTC	CASSVTGQGLYNEQFF
NA	TRBV7-2	TRBJ2-7	NA	TGTGCCAGCAGCTTAAGCCGGACACGGGTCGAAGGGGTTTACGAGCAGTACTTC	CASSLSRTRVEGVYEQYF
NA	TRBV5-5	TRBJ2-3	NA	TGTGCCAGCAGCCCGGTATCTCGCACAGATACGCAGTATTTT	CASSPVSRTDTQYF
TRBD1	TRBV5-1	TRBJ2-3	NA	TGCGCCAGCAGCTTGGTCGGGACAGATAAGGGGGATACGCAGTATTTT	CASSLVGTDKGDTQYF
NA	TRBV9	TRBJ1-1	NA	TGTGCCAGCAGCGTAGAAGCAGGGGCCACTGAAGCTTTCTTT	CASSVEAGATEAFF
NA	TRBV25-1	TRBJ1-2	NA	TGTGCCAGCAGTCTCCCAGGGGATTATGGTGGCTACACCTTC	CASSLPGDYGGYTF
NA	TRBV12-3/TRBV12-4	TRBJ1-2	NA	TGTGCCAGCAGTCCGATCGACAGTAGGGGCTACACCTTC	CASSPIDSRGYTF
NA	TRBV7-3	TRBJ2-1	NA	TGTGCCAGCAGCCGTCCGGGACTTCTCAATGAGCAGTTCTTC	CASSRPGLLNEQFF
NA	TRBV7-2	TRBJ1-5	few	TGTGCCAGCAGCTTCTCAGGGAGGGAGGATCAGCCCCAGCATTTT	CASSFSGREDQPQHF